The 6 T cell receptor beta chains below come from one sample, sequenced in a study of blood T cell repertoires in COVID-19. Method: immunoSEQ multiplex PCR; TCRdb's copy keeps in-frame clones and lacks some. The repertoire holds more than 400,000 clones, 90% seen once, with approximately 0.55% in the top ten. The specimen sequenced was PBMCs or T cells enriched from blood (not recorded which). These TCRs come from a young man who had recovered from COVID-19.

The rearrangement uses TRBV25-1 and TRBJ2-5, with 9 bases identical to TRBD1. The V segment lost 2 bases and the J segment 10 bases; nucleotides outside the gene matches: 11. The V gene's germline CDR1 is MGHDK and CDR2 SYGVNS. The CDR3 loop spans 15 amino acids. The CDR3 is CASSELQGAAKSQYF. CDR3 in DNA: TGTGCCAGCAGTGAACTACAGGGGGCCGCTAAGAGCCAGTACTTC.

The V gene is TRBV30, the J gene TRBJ2-7; 10 bases line up with TRBD2. The V gene's germline CDR1 is GTSNPN and CDR2 SVGIG (reference sequence). Germline trimming cut 4 bases from V and 1 base from J; bases unmatched to any gene: 4. The CDR3 contains 14 residues. The CDR3 coding sequence is TGTGCCTGGACCCCTAGCGGGAGTTCCTACGAGCAGTACTTC. It translates to CAWTPSGSSYEQYF.

The rearrangement joins TRBV3-1 (or the pseudogene TRBV3-2) to TRBJ2-5; TRBD2 agrees at 10 bases. CDR3 length: 15 residues. Germline V gives CDR1 LGHDT, CDR2 YNNKEL (reference sequence). With V trimmed by 4 bases and J by 9 bases, 11 bases remained unmatched. Here the CDR3 DNA reads TGTGCCAGCAGCCCACGGACTAGCGGTCTCGCAGCCCAGTACTTC. It specifies CASSPRTSGLAAQYF.

The chain combines TRBV19 with TRBJ1-2, with D uncertain. V lost 0 bases to trimming and J lost 4 bases, with 6 bases between them. The CDR3 sequence is 13 residues long. Looked up from germline, CDR1 is LNHDA and CDR2 is SQIVND (reference sequence). In DNA, the CDR3 is TGTGCCAGTAGTATAGATAGTCGCTATGGCTACACCTTC. This codes for CASSIDSRYGYTF.

The V gene is TRBV18, the J gene TRBJ1-1; D remains unclear. Germline V CDR1 and CDR2: KGHSH, LQKENI. Trimming took 1 base from V and 4 from J, leaving 16 bases between them. CDR3 size: 16 residues. In DNA form, the CDR3 reads TGTGCCAGCTCACCACGCGGAGCGGGGTTAGGCACTGAAGCTTTCTTT. The encoded protein is CASSPRGAGLGTEAFF.

This chain joins TRBV7-6 and TRBJ2-7, with D tentatively TRBD1 (6 bases). This CDR3 is built from 14 residues. CDR1 and CDR2 from the germline V gene are SGHVS and FNYEAQ. V was cut by 5 bases and J by 2 bases, with 13 bases left in between. CDR3 nucleotides: TGTGCCAGCAGCAAACAGTCAGGGGCCTACGAGCAGTACTTC. It yields the protein CASSKQSGAYEQYF. The complete variable domain, with remaining parts taken from reference TRBV7-6 and TRBJ2-7, reads GAGVSQSPRYKVTKRGQDVALRCDPISGHVSLYWYRQALGQGPEFLTYFNYEAQQDKSGLPNDRFSAERPEGSISTLTIQRTEQRDSAMYRCASSKQSGAYEQYFGPGTRLTVT.